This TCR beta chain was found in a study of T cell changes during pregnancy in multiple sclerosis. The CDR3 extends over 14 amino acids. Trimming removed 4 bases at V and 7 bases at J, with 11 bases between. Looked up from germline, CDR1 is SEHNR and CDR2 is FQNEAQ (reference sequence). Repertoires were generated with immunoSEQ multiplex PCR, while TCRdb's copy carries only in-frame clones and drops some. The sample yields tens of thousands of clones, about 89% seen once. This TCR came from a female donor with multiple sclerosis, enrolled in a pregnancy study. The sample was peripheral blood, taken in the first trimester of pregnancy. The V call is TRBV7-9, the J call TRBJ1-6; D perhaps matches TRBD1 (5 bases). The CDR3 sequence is CASSSSGANSPLHF. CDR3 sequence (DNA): TGTGCCAGCAGCTCATCTGGGGCAAATTCACCCCTCCACTTT.